Listed below are T cell receptor beta chains from one sample, sequenced in a study of Graves' ophthalmopathy and Graves' hyperthyroidism. Each CDR3 protein gets one entry after TCRdb re-called the multiplex PCR reads with MiXCR. There are around 660,000 distinct CDR3 sequences in the sample; about 41% occur only once, and more than 2.5% lies in the top ten. Material for sequencing was peripheral blood. The receptors were gathered from an adult man with Graves' ophthalmopathy. CDR3s include the opening cysteine and the closing phenylalanine or tryptophan. A D gene is named only where the DNA matches it firmly. Clone size, where shown, is once, few, many, or a class for clones that have expanded.

v_gene,d_gene,j_gene,abundance,CDR3nt,CDR3aa
TRBV19,NA,TRBJ1-2,many,TGTGCCAGTAGCCCCCCCGGAACTAGCTATGGCTACACCTTC,CASSPPGTSYGYTF
TRBV2,NA,TRBJ1-5,NA,TGTGCCAGCAGTCAGCGAGCGGGAGGTGAGACCCAGCATTTT,CASSQRAGGETQHF
TRBV7-7,NA,TRBJ2-5,many,TGTGCCAGCAGCCCTAGCCCGGACAGAGGAGAGACCCAGTACTTC,CASSPSPDRGETQYF
TRBV5-1,NA,TRBJ1-2,many,TGCGCCAGCAGCTTGGGGGAGCCCTATGGCTACACCTTC,CASSLGEPYGYTF
TRBV10-3,TRBD1,TRBJ1-1,many,TGTGCCATCAGTGAGTTACAGGGGCGTCTGAACACTGAAGCTTTCTTT,CAISELQGRLNTEAFF
TRBV6-5,NA,TRBJ2-7,NA,TGTGCCAGCAGTGCGTCCGGGACGGGGTCTAGCGAGCAGTACTTC,CASSASGTGSSEQYF
TRBV19,NA,TRBJ2-7,many,TGCGCCAGCAGCGCAGGGAGCTCCTACGAGCAGTACTTC,CASSAGSSYEQYF
TRBV4-2,TRBD2,TRBJ2-7,many,TGTGCCAGCAGCCAACCTACTCTAGCGGGAGGGCCCGAGCAGTACTTC,CASSQPTLAGGPEQYF
TRBV12-3/TRBV12-4,NA,TRBJ1-1,many,TGTGCCAGCAGTTTATATGGCGCGAACACTGAAGCTTTCTTT,CASSLYGANTEAFF
TRBV5-1,NA,TRBJ2-5,many,TGCGCCAGCAGCTCCAGACGCCTCCAAGAGACCCAGTACTTC,CASSSRRLQETQYF
TRBV7-8,NA,TRBJ1-5,once,TGTGCCAGCAGCTTGATGACTAAAGAGACCCAGCATTTT,CASSLMTKETQHF
TRBV10-3,NA,TRBJ1-2,NA,TGTGCCAGCTCCAACCACAGGGTTGACTATGGCTACACCTTC,CASSNHRVDYGYTF
TRBV15,NA,TRBJ2-2,many,TGTGCCACCAGCAGAGATTTAGGGGGTTGGACCGGGGAGCTGTTTTTT,CATSRDLGGWTGELFF
TRBV5-6,NA,TRBJ2-7,few,TGTGCCAGCAAACGGTCGCAGGGGCCCCACGAGCAGTACTTC,CASKRSQGPHEQYF
TRBV6-5,NA,TRBJ1-2,few,TGTGCCAGCAGACGGCTCTCCCTGGGTGGCTACACCTTC,CASRRLSLGGYTF
TRBV24-1,TRBD1,TRBJ1-5,NA,TGTGCCACCAGTGGACAGGGGGCGAGCAATCAGCCCCAGCATTTT,CATSGQGASNQPQHF
TRBV2,TRBD1,TRBJ2-6,NA,TGTGCCAGCAGGACAGGGACAGGGGCCAACGTCCTGACTTTC,CASRTGTGANVLTF
TRBV7-3,NA,TRBJ2-6,once,TGTGCCAGCAGCCAAGGGGGGGCAGCTGGGGCCAACGTCCTGACTTTC,CASSQGGAAGANVLTF
TRBV5-1,NA,TRBJ1-3,many,TGCGCCAGCAGCTTGGGCACTATCGGAAACACCATATATTTT,CASSLGTIGNTIYF
TRBV10-2,TRBD1,TRBJ2-7,NA,TGCGCCAGCAGTGAATCGACAGGGTATAGAGACGAGCAGTACTTC,CASSESTGYRDEQYF
TRBV7-9,NA,TRBJ1-5,many,TGTGCCAGCAGCTTAGACGGTCCGCCCCAGCATTTT,CASSLDGPPQHF
TRBV6-4,NA,TRBJ1-1,NA,TGTGCCAGCAGTTTTTACAATCAGAGGAACACTGAAGCTTTCTTT,CASSFYNQRNTEAFF
TRBV2,NA,TRBJ1-3,NA,TGTGCCAGCAGTGAACAGGCGAACTCTGGAAACACCATATATTTT,CASSEQANSGNTIYF
TRBV25-1,NA,TRBJ2-7,many,TGTGCCAGTCTTCGCACGGGGCACGGGGACGAGCAGTACTTC,CASLRTGHGDEQYF
TRBV10-3,NA,TRBJ1-4,NA,TGTGCCATCTCCACCTCGGACAGTAATAATGAAAAACTGTTTTTT,CAISTSDSNNEKLFF
TRBV7-3,NA,TRBJ2-7,NA,TGTGCCAGCAACCCGAGAAGGGAATGGGACTACGAGCAGTACTTC,CASNPRREWDYEQYF
TRBV10-3,NA,TRBJ2-6,NA,TGTGCCATCAGTGAGTCCACAGGGTACTCTGGGGCCAACGTCCTGACTTTC,CAISESTGYSGANVLTF
TRBV12-3/TRBV12-4,NA,TRBJ1-6,many,TGTGCCAGCAGTTTTGCGGGGGATTCACCCCTCCACTTT,CASSFAGDSPLHF
TRBV20-1,NA,TRBJ1-5,many,TGCAGTGCTATTCAGGTGGGGTTCTCAAATCAGCCCCAGCATTTT,CSAIQVGFSNQPQHF
TRBV25-1,TRBD1,TRBJ1-3,NA,TGTGCCAGCCAACCGACAGGGCGAGCTGGAAACACCATATATTTT,CASQPTGRAGNTIYF
TRBV5-8,TRBD1,TRBJ1-2,many,TGTGCCAGCAGTCACGACAGGGGGAACTATGGCTACACCTTC,CASSHDRGNYGYTF
TRBV12-3/TRBV12-4,NA,TRBJ1-1,NA,TGTGCCAGCAGCCTTGGGGCCTCTAACACTGAAGATTTCTTT,CASSLGASNTEDFF
TRBV7-8,NA,TRBJ2-2,many,TGTGCCAGCAGCTTAGCACTCTCGAACACCGGGGAGCTGTTTTTT,CASSLALSNTGELFF
TRBV20-1,NA,TRBJ1-2,many,TGCAGTGCTAATTATGGCTACACCTTC,CSANYGYTF
TRBV2,NA,TRBJ1-1,NA,TGTGCCAGCAGTGTGCAGGGGATGGAGAACACTGAAGCTTTCTTT,CASSVQGMENTEAFF
TRBV19,TRBD2,TRBJ2-2,NA,TGTGCCAGTAAATGGGATAGCGGGGGGGAGAACACCGGGGAGCTGTTTTTT,CASKWDSGGENTGELFF
TRBV14,NA,TRBJ2-7,NA,TGTGCCAGCAGCCAAGAGGCCGGACTCTACGAGCAGTACTTC,CASSQEAGLYEQYF
TRBV4-3,TRBD1,TRBJ1-4,many,TGCGCCAGCGGGACAGAGTTTCAGGAAAAACTGTTTTTT,CASGTEFQEKLFF
TRBV10-3,TRBD1,TRBJ1-1,NA,TGTGCCATCAGTTGGACAGGGCTGGGCACTGAAGCTTTCTTT,CAISWTGLGTEAFF
TRBV9,NA,TRBJ2-7,few,TGTGCCAGCAGCAACCGACAAACCGAAGGACTCCACGAGCAGTACTTC,CASSNRQTEGLHEQYF